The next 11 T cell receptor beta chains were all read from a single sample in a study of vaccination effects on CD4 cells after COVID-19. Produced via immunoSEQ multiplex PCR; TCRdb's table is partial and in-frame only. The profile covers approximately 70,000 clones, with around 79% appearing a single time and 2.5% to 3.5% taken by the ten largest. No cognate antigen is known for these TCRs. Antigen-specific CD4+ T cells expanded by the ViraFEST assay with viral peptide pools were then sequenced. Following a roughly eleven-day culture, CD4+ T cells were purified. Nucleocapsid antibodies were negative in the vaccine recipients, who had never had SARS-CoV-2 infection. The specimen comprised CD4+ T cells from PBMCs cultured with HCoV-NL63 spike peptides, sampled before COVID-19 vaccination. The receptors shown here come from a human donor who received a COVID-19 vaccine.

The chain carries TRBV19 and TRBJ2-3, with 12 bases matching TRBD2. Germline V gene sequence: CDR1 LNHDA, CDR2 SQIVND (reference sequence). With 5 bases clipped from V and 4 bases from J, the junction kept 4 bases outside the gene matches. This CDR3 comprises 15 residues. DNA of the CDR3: TGTGCCAGTAGTTCTAGCGGGGGGGCTGCAGATACGCAGTATTTT. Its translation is CASSSSGGAADTQYF.

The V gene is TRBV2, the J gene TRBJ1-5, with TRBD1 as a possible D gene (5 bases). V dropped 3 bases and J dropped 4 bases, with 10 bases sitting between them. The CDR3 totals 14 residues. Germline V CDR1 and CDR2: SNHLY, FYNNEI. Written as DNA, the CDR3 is TGTGCCAGCAGTGAGGGGCAGGGAAATCAGCCCCAGCATTTT. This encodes CASSEGQGNQPQHF.

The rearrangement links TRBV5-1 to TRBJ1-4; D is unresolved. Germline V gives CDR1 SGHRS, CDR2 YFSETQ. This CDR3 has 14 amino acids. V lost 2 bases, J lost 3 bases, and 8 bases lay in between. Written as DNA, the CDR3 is TGCGCCAGCAGCTTTTCGGGCGCTAATGAAAAACTGTTTTTT. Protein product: CASSFSGANEKLFF.

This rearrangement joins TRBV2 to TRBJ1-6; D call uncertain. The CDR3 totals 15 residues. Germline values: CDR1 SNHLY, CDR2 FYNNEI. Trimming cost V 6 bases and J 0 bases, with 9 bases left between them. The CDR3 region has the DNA TGTGCCAGCAGAGACACGAGCTCCTATAATTCACCCCTCCACTTT. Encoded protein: CASRDTSSYNSPLHF. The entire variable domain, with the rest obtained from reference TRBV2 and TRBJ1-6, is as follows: EPEVTQTPSHQVTQMGQEVILRCVPISNHLYFYWYRQILGQKVEFLVSFYNNEISEKSEIFDDQFSVERPDGSNFTLKIRSTKLEDSAMYFCASRDTSSYNSPLHFGNGTRLTVT.

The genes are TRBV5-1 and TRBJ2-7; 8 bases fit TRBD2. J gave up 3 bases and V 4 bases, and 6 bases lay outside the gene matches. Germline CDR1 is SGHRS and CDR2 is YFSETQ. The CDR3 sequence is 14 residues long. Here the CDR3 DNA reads TGCGCCAGCAGCCTGGGACTAGGCTACTACGAGCAGTACGTC. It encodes CASSLGLGYYEQYV.

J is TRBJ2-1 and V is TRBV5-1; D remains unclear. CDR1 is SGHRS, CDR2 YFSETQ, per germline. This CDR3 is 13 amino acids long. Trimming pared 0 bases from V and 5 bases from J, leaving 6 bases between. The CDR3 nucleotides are TGCGCCAGCAGCTTGGGAAGAGACAATGAGCAGTTCTTC. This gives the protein CASSLGRDNEQFF.

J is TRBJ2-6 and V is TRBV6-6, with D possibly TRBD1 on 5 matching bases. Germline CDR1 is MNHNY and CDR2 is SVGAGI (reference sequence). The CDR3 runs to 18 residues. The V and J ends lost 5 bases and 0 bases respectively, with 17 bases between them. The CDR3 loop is CASSRTDTASSGANVLTF. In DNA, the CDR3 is TGTGCCAGCAGTCGAACGGACACCGCCTCCTCTGGGGCCAACGTCCTGACTTTC.

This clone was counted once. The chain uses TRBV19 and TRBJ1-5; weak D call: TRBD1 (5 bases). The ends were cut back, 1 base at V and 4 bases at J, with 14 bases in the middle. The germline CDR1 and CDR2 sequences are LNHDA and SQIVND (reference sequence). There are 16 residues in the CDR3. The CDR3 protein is CASSIGRAASNQPQHF. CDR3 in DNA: TGTGCCAGTAGTATAGGCAGGGCTGCCTCGAATCAGCCCCAGCATTTT.

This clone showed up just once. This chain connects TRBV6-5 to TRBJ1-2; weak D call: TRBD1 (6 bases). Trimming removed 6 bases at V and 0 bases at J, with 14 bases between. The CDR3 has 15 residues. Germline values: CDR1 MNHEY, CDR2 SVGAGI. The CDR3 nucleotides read TGTGCCAGCAGCCCGGAGGGGGATGCTAACTATGGCTACACCTTC. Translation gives CASSPEGDANYGYTF.

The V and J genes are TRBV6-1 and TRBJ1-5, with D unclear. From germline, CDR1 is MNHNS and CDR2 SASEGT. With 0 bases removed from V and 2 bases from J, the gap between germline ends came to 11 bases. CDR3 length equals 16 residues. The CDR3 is CASSEASVWGNQPQHF. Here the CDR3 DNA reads TGTGCCAGCAGTGAAGCATCCGTTTGGGGCAATCAGCCCCAGCATTTT.

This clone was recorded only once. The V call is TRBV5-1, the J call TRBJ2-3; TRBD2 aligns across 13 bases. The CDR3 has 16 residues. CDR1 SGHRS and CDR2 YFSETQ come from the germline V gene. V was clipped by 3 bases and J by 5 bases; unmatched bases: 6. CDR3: CASSWRGLAGEDTQYF. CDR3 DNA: TGCGCCAGCAGCTGGAGAGGACTAGCGGGGGAAGATACGCAGTATTTT.